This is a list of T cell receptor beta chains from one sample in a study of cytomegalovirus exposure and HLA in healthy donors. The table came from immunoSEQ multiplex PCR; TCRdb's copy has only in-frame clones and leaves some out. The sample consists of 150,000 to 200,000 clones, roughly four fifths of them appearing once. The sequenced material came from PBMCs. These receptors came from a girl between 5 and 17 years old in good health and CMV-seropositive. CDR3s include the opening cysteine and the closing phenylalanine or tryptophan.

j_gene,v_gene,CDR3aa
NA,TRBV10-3,CAISEPDRAYEQYF
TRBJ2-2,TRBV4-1,CASSQALRIRASQLTNTGELFF
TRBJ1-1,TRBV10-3,CAISSGQATEAFF
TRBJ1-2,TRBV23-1,CASSHTGQGNYGYTF
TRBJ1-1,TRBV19,CASSTRTGATRTEAFF
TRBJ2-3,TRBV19,CACSEGSTDTQYF
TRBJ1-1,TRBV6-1,CASSLKQVNTEAFF
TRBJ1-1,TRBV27,CASSLETGNTEAFF
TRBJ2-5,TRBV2,CASRDRDRPQETQYF
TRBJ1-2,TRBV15,CATSRDKMMEGCGYTF
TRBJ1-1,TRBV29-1,CSSLNGGVTEAFF
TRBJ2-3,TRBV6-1,CASSDLVWGGDTQYF
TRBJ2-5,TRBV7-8,CASSLGTRDGRETQYF
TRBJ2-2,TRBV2,CASSWTSGGSNTGELFF
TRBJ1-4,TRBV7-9,CASSALGTGINEKLFF
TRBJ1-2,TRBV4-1,CASSQLFVSADSTF
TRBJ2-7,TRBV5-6,CASSRRSTSSYEQYF
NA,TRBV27,CASSLGQGAYEQYF
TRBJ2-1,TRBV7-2,CASSTGGLDRSAGFF
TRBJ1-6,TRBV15,CATSGEPSSYNSPLHF
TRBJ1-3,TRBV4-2,CASSQGDTLIGTIYF
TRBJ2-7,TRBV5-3,CARSPPPGQGSAEQYF
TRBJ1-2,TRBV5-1,CASSLAMGARGYTF
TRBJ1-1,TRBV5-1,CASGPPGTGGLNTEAFF